A single sample is the source of the 7 T cell receptor beta chains below, sequenced in a study of shared clonotypes between healthy human individuals. The repertoire was sequenced with immunoSEQ multiplex PCR; TCRdb's copy has only in-frame clones and lacks some. This sample has millions of clones, with around nine tenths found just once. The sequencing input was naive CD4+ T cells sorted from blood. Noted subset: CD45RA+ positively selected. The receptors here all came from a man aged 18-30 years in good health.

The gene calls are TRBV4-1 and TRBJ2-3, with 7 bases fitting TRBD2. The CDR3 spans 16 residues. Germline V gene data show CDR1 as MGHRA and CDR2 as YSYEKL. The ends lost 0 bases at V and 3 bases at J; junction bases unmatched: 6. Here the CDR3 reads CASSQEPGLLTDTQYF. CDR3 coding DNA: TGCGCCAGCAGCCAAGAACCGGGACTATTAACAGATACGCAGTATTTT.

The gene calls are TRBV30 and TRBJ1-5, with D possibly matching TRBD1 (6 bases). The germline V gene has CDR1 GTSNPN and CDR2 SVGIG (reference sequence). This CDR3 has 15 residues. Deletions cut 5 bases from V and 6 bases from J, with 20 bases between. This chain's CDR3 is CAWQGGTLTSQPQHF. The DNA of the CDR3 is TGTGCCTGGCAAGGGGGAACCCTGACCTCTCAGCCCCAGCATTTT.

The V call is TRBV6-5, the J call TRBJ2-7; possible D gene TRBD1, 7 bases. CDR3 length: 14 residues. Looked up from germline, CDR1 is MNHEY and CDR2 is SVGAGI. The V end was cut by 10 bases, the J end by 2 bases, with 18 bases between. CDR3 sequence: CATNRGQGAYEQYF. CDR3 DNA sequence: TGTGCCACTAACCGGGGGCAGGGGGCCTACGAGCAGTACTTC.

The chain joins TRBV28 to TRBJ1-6; maybe TRBD1 (6 bases). V was clipped by 2 bases and J by 10 bases, with 12 bases between them. Looked up from germline, CDR1 is MDHEN and CDR2 is SYDVKM. The CDR3 consists of 14 residues. CDR3 residues: CASSLSSGVSPLHF. The CDR3 nucleotides are TGTGCCAGCAGTTTAAGCTCAGGGGTCTCACCCCTCCACTTT.

The V gene is TRBV1, the J gene TRBJ1-5. TRBV1 is termed a pseudogene. This CDR3 has 16 residues. CDR3 residues: CTSSQVNLLVNQPQHF. The CDR3 nucleotides are TGCACCAGCAGCCAAGTGAATTTACTGGTCAATCAGCCCCAGCATTTT.

V and J are TRBV28 and TRBJ2-7; TRBD1 might be the D (6 bases). The CDR3 runs 14 residues. The V gene lost 5 bases and the J gene lost 3 bases, with 14 bases spanning the gap. Germline CDR1 and CDR2: MDHEN and SYDVKM. The CDR3 DNA reads TGTGCCAGCAGTGGACAGCTACCTTTCTACGAGCAGTACTTC. Translation: CASSGQLPFYEQYF.

Concerning this clone: Additional DNA sequences in this sample encode the identical CDR3. The chain couples TRBV18 to TRBJ2-3; D unresolved. Trimming took off 1 base at V and 0 bases at J, with 2 bases between the two ends. This CDR3 has 13 amino acids. Germline CDR1 reads KGHSH; CDR2 reads LQKENI. CDR3 nucleotide sequence: TGTGCCAGCTCACCACAAAGCACAGATACGCAGTATTTT. It translates to CASSPQSTDTQYF.